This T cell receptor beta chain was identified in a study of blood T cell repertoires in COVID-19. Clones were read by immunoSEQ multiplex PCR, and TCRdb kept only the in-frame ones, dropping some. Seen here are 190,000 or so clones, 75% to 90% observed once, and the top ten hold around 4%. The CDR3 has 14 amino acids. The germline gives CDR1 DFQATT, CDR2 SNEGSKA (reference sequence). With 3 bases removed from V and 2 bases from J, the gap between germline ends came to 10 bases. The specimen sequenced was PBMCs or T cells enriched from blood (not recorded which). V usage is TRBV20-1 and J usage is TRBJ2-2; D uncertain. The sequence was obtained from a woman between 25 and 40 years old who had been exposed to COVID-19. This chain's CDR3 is CSASSSLNTGELFF. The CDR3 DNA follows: TGCAGTGCTAGTAGTTCCCTAAACACCGGGGAGCTGTTTTTT.